The 28 T cell receptor beta chains presented below share a single source sample, sequenced in a study of T cells in Graves' hyperthyroidism and ophthalmopathy. The CDR3 regions of TCR beta were amplified from RNA transcripts. Primed by the HTBI set, a first-round RT-PCR was run on the TCR CDR3. Each CDR3 protein is one row after TCRdb ran MiXCR on the multiplex PCR reads. The table lists a few hundred thousand distinct CDR3 sequences, roughly 15% of them singletons. Sequencing was carried out using blood. The origin of the receptors is a woman in her forties with Graves' hyperthyroidism that later progressed to Graves' ophthalmopathy.

This clonotype was recorded at least ten times. The CDR3 DNA reads TGTGCCAGCAGTCAAACGCCATACAATGAGCAGTTCTTC. Its protein is CASSQTPYNEQFF. This chain links TRBV6-2 or TRBV6-3 with TRBJ2-1, with no clear D. V gave up 5 bases and J gave up 4 bases, with 9 bases separating them. CDR3 size: 13 residues. CDR1 is MNHEY, CDR2 SVGEGT, per germline.

This clonotype occurred many times. The rearrangement uses TRBV27 and TRBJ1-6; D is perhaps TRBD1 (5 bases). This CDR3 spans 16 amino acids. Germline-derived CDR1 and CDR2 are MNHEY and SMNVEV (reference sequence). V was shortened by 3 bases and J by 7 bases, with 16 bases between the two germline ends. The CDR3 DNA reads as TGTGCCAGCAGTTTTAGCGCGACGGGGGGAAATTCACCCCTCCACTTT. Its protein is CASSFSATGGNSPLHF.

This clonotype was seen at least ten times. V usage is TRBV27 and J usage is TRBJ2-5; tentative D call: TRBD2 (6 bases). With 2 bases removed from V and 4 bases from J, the gap between germline ends came to 20 bases. Germline loops: CDR1 MNHEY, CDR2 SMNVEV (reference sequence). The CDR3 runs 17 residues. CDR3: CASSLTPPLAMGETQYF. The CDR3 DNA reads as TGTGCCAGCAGTTTAACTCCCCCTCTAGCGATGGGAGAGACCCAGTACTTC.

The V call is TRBV3-1, the J call TRBJ2-7, with unresolved D. There are 12 residues in the CDR3. V was clipped by 2 bases and J by 7 bases, with 9 bases between them. Germline V gene data show CDR1 as LGHDT and CDR2 as YNNKEL (reference sequence). The CDR3 DNA reads TGTGCCAGCAGCCAAAACTCGTGGGAGCAGTACTTC. Translating gives CASSQNSWEQYF.

DNA for the CDR3: TGTGCCAGTAGTATAGTTGGGTCCCCCGGGGAGCTGTTTTTT. Its translation is CASSIVGSPGELFF. The V call is TRBV19, the J call TRBJ2-2; the D is unclear. Trimming removed 1 base from V and 6 bases from J, with 9 bases in between. Germline CDR1 reads LNHDA; CDR2 reads SQIVND (reference sequence). This CDR3 spans 14 amino acids.

The chain joins TRBV19 to TRBJ2-1, with TRBD2 as a possible D gene (7 bases). Germline V gene lookup returns CDR1 LNHDA and CDR2 SQIVND (reference sequence). The CDR3 is 14 residues long. The V end lost 5 bases, the J end lost 7 bases, and 15 bases lay between the germline ends. CDR3 nucleotides: TGTGCCAGTAGTCTGAGGGGGGGGCGAAATGAGCAGTTCTTC. Its translation: CASSLRGGRNEQFF.

This clonotype was seen ten or more times. This rearrangement joins TRBV4-2 to TRBJ2-7; D perhaps matches TRBD1 (6 bases). The V and J ends lost 4 bases and 4 bases respectively, with 14 bases between them. The germline CDR1 and CDR2 sequences are LGHNA and YNFKEQ. The CDR3 sequence is 14 residues long. The CDR3 DNA sequence: TGTGCCAGCAGCCCGACAGGCGAGAAGTACGAGCAGTACTTC. Translation: CASSPTGEKYEQYF.

This clonotype came up a few times. The chain employs TRBV28 and TRBJ1-5; weak D call: TRBD1 (5 bases). V shed 2 bases and J shed 3 bases, with 14 bases lying between them. CDR3 size: 16 residues. Germline V gene lookup returns CDR1 MDHEN and CDR2 SYDVKM. CDR3 coding DNA: TGTGCCAGCAGTTTAGTCTTACGACAGTACAATCAGCCCCAGCATTTT. Protein product: CASSLVLRQYNQPQHF.

As for this clonotype: A much larger clone lies one base from this, so it may be a read error. This chain joins TRBV9 and TRBJ2-3, with 9 bases identical to TRBD1. Germline V gene lookup returns CDR1 SGDLS and CDR2 YYNGEE. The CDR3 length is 15 residues. The CDR3 DNA reads TGTCCCAGCAGCGGACACAGGGGGCGGACGGATACGCAGTATTTT. Translated, it gives CPSSGHRGRTDTQYF.

The chain employs TRBV5-4 and TRBJ1-1; a possible D gene is TRBD1 (6 bases). This CDR3 is built from 14 residues. Looked up from germline, CDR1 is SGHNT and CDR2 is YYREEE (reference sequence). Trimming removed 2 bases from V and 1 base from J, with 9 bases in between. The CDR3 loop is CASSFNRENTEAFF. The CDR3 DNA follows: TGTGCCAGCAGCTTTAACAGGGAGAACACTGAAGCTTTCTTT.

Concerning this clonotype: A much larger clone lies a single base off, so this may be a read error. V is TRBV12-3 or TRBV12-4 and J is TRBJ2-6; D may be TRBD1 (6 bases). The CDR3 is 17 residues long. This CDR3 reads CASSLRGLGSGANALTF. CDR3 DNA: TGTGCCAGCAGTCTCAGGGGCTTAGGGTCTGGGGCCAACGCCCTGACTTTC.

This clonotype showed up many times. The chain employs TRBV5-1 and TRBJ2-3; TRBD1 matches 9 bases. The J segment lost 3 bases and the V segment lost 2 bases, leaving 4 bases of the junction unmatched. Germline loops: CDR1 SGHRS, CDR2 YFSETQ. The CDR3 consists of 15 residues. DNA of the CDR3: TGCGCCAGCAGCTTAGGGACAGGGTATACAGATACGCAGTATTTT. Its protein is CASSLGTGYTDTQYF.

The sample holds many counts of this clonotype. The chain uses TRBV6-1 and TRBJ2-1; 7 bases line up with TRBD2. Trimming at V came to 5 bases and at J to 8 bases, leaving 6 bases not matched to a gene. This CDR3 contains 13 residues. Looked up from germline, CDR1 is MNHNS and CDR2 is SASEGT. The CDR3: CASSQHRGDEQFF. In nucleotides, the CDR3 is TGTGCCAGCAGTCAACATCGGGGGGATGAGCAGTTCTTC.

CDR3 protein: CSARSGSSYNSPLHF. In nucleotides, the CDR3 is TGCAGTGCTAGATCAGGGAGCTCCTATAATTCACCCCTCCACTTT. This sequence joins TRBV20-1 and TRBJ1-6; weak D call: TRBD1 (5 bases). This CDR3 contains 15 residues. The V end was cut by 2 bases, the J end by 0 bases, with 8 bases between. Per germline, CDR1 DFQATT and CDR2 SNEGSKA (reference sequence).

This clonotype was observed at least ten times. The chain employs TRBV27 and TRBJ1-4, with D tentatively TRBD1 (5 bases). V gave up 6 bases and J gave up 6 bases, with 17 bases separating them. Germline V lookup: CDR1 MNHEY, CDR2 SMNVEV (reference sequence). This CDR3 is built from 15 residues. The CDR3 DNA follows: TGTGCCAGCAGATCCGGGGCAGGGCAATATGAAAAACTGTTTTTT. Translated, it gives CASRSGAGQYEKLFF.

Many counts were recorded for this clonotype. The chain recombines TRBV4-1 with TRBJ1-1, with a possible D match to TRBD1 (5 bases). Trimming took off 6 bases at V and 2 bases at J, with 13 bases between the two ends. The length of the CDR3 is 14 residues. Germline values: CDR1 MGHRA, CDR2 YSYEKL. CDR3 amino acids: CASRGRTINTEAFF. The CDR3 nucleotides are TGCGCCAGCAGGGGACGGACTATAAACACTGAAGCTTTCTTT.

The sample holds many counts of this clonotype. The chain has TRBV7-9 and TRBJ1-1; 9 bases map to TRBD1. The CDR3 is 14 amino acids. The germline V gene has CDR1 SEHNR and CDR2 FQNEAQ (reference sequence). The ends lost 5 bases at V and 2 bases at J; junction bases unmatched: 3. The CDR3 sequence is CASSGQGRNTEAFF. The CDR3 DNA is TGTGCCAGCAGCGGACAGGGGCGCAACACTGAAGCTTTCTTT. Supplemented by reference TRBV7-9 and TRBJ1-1, the full variable domain reads DTGVSQNPRHKITKRGQNVTFRCDPISEHNRLYWYRQTLGQGPEFLTYFQNEAQLEKSRLLSDRFSAERPKGSFSTLEIQRTEQGDSAMYLCASSGQGRNTEAFFGQGTRLTVV.

This clonotype has at least ten counts. The V call is TRBV12-3 or TRBV12-4, the J call TRBJ2-2, with D perhaps TRBD1 (5 bases). Trimming took 2 bases from V and 6 from J, leaving 10 bases between them. The CDR3 is made up of 14 amino acids. For the CDR3, the DNA is TGTGCCAGCAGTTTACACGACAGCCCCGGGGAGCTGTTTTTT. Translation: CASSLHDSPGELFF.

This clonotype was seen many times. The chain recombines TRBV28 with TRBJ2-1; D gene ambiguous. The CDR3 totals 11 residues. V was clipped by 6 bases and J by 8 bases, with 8 bases between them. Germline loops: CDR1 MDHEN, CDR2 SYDVKM. The CDR3 DNA reads as TGTGCCAGCAGCCCAATGGATGAGCAGTTCTTC. Translation gives CASSPMDEQFF.

This clonotype showed up many times. The chain couples TRBV20-1 to TRBJ1-5; D is perhaps TRBD1 (5 bases). The V end was cut by 0 bases, the J end by 3 bases, with 12 bases between. CDR3 size: 15 residues. The germline V gene has CDR1 DFQATT and CDR2 SNEGSKA (reference sequence). CDR3 bases: TGCAGTGCTAGAGATGCGGGCAGGGTCAATCAGCCCCAGCATTTT. Translation: CSARDAGRVNQPQHF.

V is TRBV20-1 and J is TRBJ1-1, with 7 positions matching TRBD1. Germline loops: CDR1 DFQATT, CDR2 SNEGSKA (reference sequence). Losses at the gene ends were 2 bases for V and 1 base for J; bases not matched to a gene: 4. This CDR3 has 14 amino acids. CDR3 amino acids: CSARFGTANTEAFF. CDR3 DNA: TGCAGTGCTAGATTCGGGACAGCGAACACTGAAGCTTTCTTT.

This clonotype was seen a handful of times. The rearrangement links TRBV19 to TRBJ1-5, with D tentatively TRBD1 (6 bases). Germline loops: CDR1 LNHDA, CDR2 SQIVND (reference sequence). The CDR3 sequence is 14 residues long. This chain's CDR3 is CAPSRGASNQPQHF. Here the CDR3 DNA reads TGTGCACCTAGTCGGGGGGCAAGCAATCAGCCCCAGCATTTT.

The table lists this clonotype with many counts. This chain uses TRBV27 with TRBJ2-1, with D perhaps assigned TRBD1 or TRBD2 (5 bases each). The germline gives CDR1 MNHEY, CDR2 SMNVEV (reference sequence). The CDR3 length is 14 residues. V was clipped by 5 bases and J by 2 bases, with 10 bases between them. In nucleotides, the CDR3 is TGTGCCAGCAGTCCCGGGGCCGCCTACAATGAGCAGTTCTTC. Protein: CASSPGAAYNEQFF.

The CDR3 bases are TGTGCCAGCAGCTTGGACAGGGGGCTTACTGAAAAACTGTTTTTT. It encodes CASSLDRGLTEKLFF. The chain couples TRBV5-6 to TRBJ1-4; TRBD1 matches 9 bases. The trim removed 0 bases at V and 7 bases at J, leaving 4 bases unmatched. The CDR3 length is 15 residues. CDR1 is SGHDT and CDR2 is YYEEEE in the germline V gene.

This clonotype was observed many times. The chain is built from TRBV28 and TRBJ2-7; 10 nucleotides agree with TRBD2. This CDR3 region has 16 residues. V lost 3 bases to trimming and J lost 6 bases; unmatched junction nucleotides: 11. Germline V CDR1 and CDR2: MDHEN, SYDVKM. CDR3 amino acids: CASSFASGRIFAEQYF. The CDR3 bases are TGTGCCAGCAGTTTCGCTAGCGGGAGAATTTTCGCCGAGCAGTACTTC.

This clonotype was counted at least ten times. CDR3 residues: CASSEGTTMSGDTQYF. The CDR3 coding sequence is TGTGCCAGCAGTGAGGGGACTACAATGTCAGGAGATACGCAGTATTTT. The V and J genes are TRBV2 and TRBJ2-3; 7 bases agree with TRBD2. The length of the CDR3 is 16 residues. V was clipped by 3 bases and J by 5 bases; unmatched bases: 11. Germline lookup yields CDR1 SNHLY and CDR2 FYNNEI. The variable domain in full, with the rest retrieved from reference TRBV2 and TRBJ2-3, is EPEVTQTPSHQVTQMGQEVILRCVPISNHLYFYWYRQILGQKVEFLVSFYNNEISEKSEIFDDQFSVERPDGSNFTLKIRSTKLEDSAMYFCASSEGTTMSGDTQYFGPGTRLTVL.

The chain uses TRBV11-2 and TRBJ2-5; 8 positions match TRBD1. V shed 8 bases, J shed 4 bases, and the junction held 12 bases outside the gene matches. The length of the CDR3 is 15 residues. CDR1 and CDR2 (germline): SGHAT, FQNNGV. CDR3 nucleotide sequence: TGTGCCAGCGGGGGAACAGGGGGTAGTCGAGAGACCCAGTACTTC. This gives the protein CASGGTGGSRETQYF.

This clonotype was counted at least ten times. The chain joins TRBV18 to TRBJ2-1; D is ambiguous. Trimming shortened V by 0 bases and J by 0 bases, and 6 bases separated the two germline ends. This CDR3 is built from 15 residues. The germline CDR1 and CDR2 sequences are KGHSH and LQKENI. CDR3: CASSPPLGSYNEQFF. CDR3 nucleotide sequence: TGTGCCAGCTCACCACCCTTAGGCTCCTACAATGAGCAGTTCTTC.